This TCR beta chain was captured in a study of cytomegalovirus exposure and HLA in healthy donors. Study-wide context: Out of 300 to 500 genotyped donors, 81% belonged to the Caucasian-associated ancestry cluster. Study-level points and caveats: The likely origin of a cluster of highly shared sequence variants was a sequencing artifact. Researchers reported in a later analysis that common viral pathogens appeared linked to several top clusters.

About this clone: Antigen unknown.

The CDR3 totals 19 residues. Germline V lookup: CDR1 LNHDA, CDR2 SQIVND (reference sequence). V shed 5 bases, J shed 7 bases, and the junction held 18 bases outside the gene matches. The study ran its PCR with 60 Vbeta and 13 Jbeta primers. This table comes from immunoSEQ multiplex PCR, and its TCRdb copy is limited to in-frame clones, with some not included. Its listing shows 30,000 to 40,000 clones. The clonotype was recovered from a man in his forties in good health and CMV-seropositive. Sequencing input: PBMCs. The J gene is TRBJ2-1, the V gene TRBV19; 12 nucleotides match TRBD1. CDR3 in DNA: TGTGCCAGTAGTTTCCGGGACAGGGGGCCATTCGACCCCAGGAATGAGCAGTTCTTC. Its protein is CASSFRDRGPFDPRNEQFF.